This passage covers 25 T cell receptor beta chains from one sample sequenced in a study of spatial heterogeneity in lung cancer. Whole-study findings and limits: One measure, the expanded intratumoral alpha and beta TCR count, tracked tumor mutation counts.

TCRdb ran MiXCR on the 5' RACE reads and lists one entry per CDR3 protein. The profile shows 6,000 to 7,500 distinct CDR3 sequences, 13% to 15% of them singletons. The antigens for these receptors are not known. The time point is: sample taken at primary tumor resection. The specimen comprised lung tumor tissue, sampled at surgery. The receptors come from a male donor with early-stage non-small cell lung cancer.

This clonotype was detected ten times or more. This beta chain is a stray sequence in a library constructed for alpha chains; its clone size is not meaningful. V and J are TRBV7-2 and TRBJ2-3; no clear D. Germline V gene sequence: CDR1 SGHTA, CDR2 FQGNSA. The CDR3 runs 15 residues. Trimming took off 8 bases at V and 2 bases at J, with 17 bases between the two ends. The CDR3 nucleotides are TGTGCCAGCTCTCCTACCGAGGTTAACACAGATACGCAGTATTTT. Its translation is CASSPTEVNTDTQYF.

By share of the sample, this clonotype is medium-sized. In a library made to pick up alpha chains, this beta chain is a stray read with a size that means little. The CDR3 is CASGLAGTDTQYF. DNA of the CDR3: TGTGCCAGCGGACTAGCAGGTACAGATACGCAGTATTTT. The chain is built from TRBV6-2 or TRBV6-3 and TRBJ2-3; 8 positions match TRBD2. CDR1 is MNHEY, CDR2 SVGEGT, per germline. CDR3 length: 13 amino acids. The ends lost 8 bases at V and 3 bases at J; junction bases unmatched: 4.

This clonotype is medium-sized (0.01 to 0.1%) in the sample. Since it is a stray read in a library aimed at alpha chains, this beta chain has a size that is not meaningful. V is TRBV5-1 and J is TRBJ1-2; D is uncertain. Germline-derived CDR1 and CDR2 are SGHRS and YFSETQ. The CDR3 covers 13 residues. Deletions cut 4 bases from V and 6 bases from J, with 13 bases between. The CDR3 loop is CASSPHQTDGYTF. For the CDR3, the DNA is TGCGCCAGCAGCCCCCATCAAACTGATGGCTACACCTTC.

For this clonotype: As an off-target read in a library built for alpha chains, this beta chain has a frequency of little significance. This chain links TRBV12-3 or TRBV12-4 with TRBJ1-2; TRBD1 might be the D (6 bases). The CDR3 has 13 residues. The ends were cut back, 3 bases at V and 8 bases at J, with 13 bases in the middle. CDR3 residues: CASSFAGAGGYTF. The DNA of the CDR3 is TGTGCCAGCAGTTTTGCAGGGGCAGGAGGCTACACCTTC.

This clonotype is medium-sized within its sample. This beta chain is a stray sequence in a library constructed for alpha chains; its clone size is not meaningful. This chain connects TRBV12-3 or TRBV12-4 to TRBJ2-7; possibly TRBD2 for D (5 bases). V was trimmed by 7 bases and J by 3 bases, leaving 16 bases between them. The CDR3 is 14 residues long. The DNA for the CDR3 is TGTGCCAGCACGATCACTAGAGCTGGCTACGAGCAGTACTTC. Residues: CASTITRAGYEQYF.

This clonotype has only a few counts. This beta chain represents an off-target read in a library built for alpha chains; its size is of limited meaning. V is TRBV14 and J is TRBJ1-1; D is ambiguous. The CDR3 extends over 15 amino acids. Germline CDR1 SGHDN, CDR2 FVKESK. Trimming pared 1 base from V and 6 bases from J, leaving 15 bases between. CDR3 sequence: CASSQARTAGAEAFF. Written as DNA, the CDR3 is TGTGCCAGCAGCCAAGCGAGGACTGCTGGCGCTGAAGCTTTCTTT.

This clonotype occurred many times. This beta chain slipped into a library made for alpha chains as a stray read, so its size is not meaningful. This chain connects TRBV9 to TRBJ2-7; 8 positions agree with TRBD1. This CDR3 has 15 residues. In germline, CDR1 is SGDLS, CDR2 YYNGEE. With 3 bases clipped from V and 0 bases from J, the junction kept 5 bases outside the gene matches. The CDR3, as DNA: TGTGCCAGCAGCGCCCGGACAGGGACCTCCTACGAGCAGTACTTC. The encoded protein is CASSARTGTSYEQYF.

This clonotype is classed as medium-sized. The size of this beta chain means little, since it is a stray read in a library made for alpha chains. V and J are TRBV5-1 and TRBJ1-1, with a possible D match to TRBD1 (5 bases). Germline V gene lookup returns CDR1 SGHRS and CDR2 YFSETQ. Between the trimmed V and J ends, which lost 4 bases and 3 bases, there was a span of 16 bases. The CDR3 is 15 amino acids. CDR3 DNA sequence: TGCGCCAGCAGCAGGACGGGGCTAACTGACACTGAAGCTTTCTTT. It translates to CASSRTGLTDTEAFF.

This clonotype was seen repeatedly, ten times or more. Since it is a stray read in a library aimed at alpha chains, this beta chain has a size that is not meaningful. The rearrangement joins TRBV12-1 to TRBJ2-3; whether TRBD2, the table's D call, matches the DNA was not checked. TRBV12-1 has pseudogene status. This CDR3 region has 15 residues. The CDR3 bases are TGTGCCAGCAGCTTTGGGACTCACCCCACAGATACGCAGTATTTT. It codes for CASSFGTHPTDTQYF.

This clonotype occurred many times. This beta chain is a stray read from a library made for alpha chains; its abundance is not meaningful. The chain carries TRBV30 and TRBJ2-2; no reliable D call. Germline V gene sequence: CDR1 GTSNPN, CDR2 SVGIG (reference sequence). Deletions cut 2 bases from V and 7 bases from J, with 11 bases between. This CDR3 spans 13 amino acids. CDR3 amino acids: CAWSFGRIGELFF. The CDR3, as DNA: TGTGCCTGGAGTTTTGGTCGGATCGGGGAGCTGTTTTTT.

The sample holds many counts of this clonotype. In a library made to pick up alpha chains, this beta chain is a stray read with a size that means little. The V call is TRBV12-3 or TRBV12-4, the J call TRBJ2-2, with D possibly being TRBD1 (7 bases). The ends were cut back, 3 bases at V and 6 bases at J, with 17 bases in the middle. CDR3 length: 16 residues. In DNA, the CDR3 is TGTGCCAGCAGTTTCGGAGGGGGCTGGTATGCCGGGGAGCTGTTTTTT. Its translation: CASSFGGGWYAGELFF.

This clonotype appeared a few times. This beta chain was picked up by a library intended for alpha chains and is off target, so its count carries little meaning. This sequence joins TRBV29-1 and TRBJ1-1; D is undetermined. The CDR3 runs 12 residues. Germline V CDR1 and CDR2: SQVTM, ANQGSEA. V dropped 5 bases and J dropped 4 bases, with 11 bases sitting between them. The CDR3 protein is CSVKSSSTEAFF. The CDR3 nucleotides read TGCAGCGTTAAATCGTCTAGCACTGAAGCTTTCTTT.

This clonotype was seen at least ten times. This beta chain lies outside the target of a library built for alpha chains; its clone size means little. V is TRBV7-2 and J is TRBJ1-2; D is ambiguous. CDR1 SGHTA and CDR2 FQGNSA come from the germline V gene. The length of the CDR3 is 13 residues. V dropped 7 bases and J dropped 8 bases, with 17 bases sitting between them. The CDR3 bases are TGTGCCAGCAACCCAACCCGGAGTCTCGGCTACACCTTC. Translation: CASNPTRSLGYTF.

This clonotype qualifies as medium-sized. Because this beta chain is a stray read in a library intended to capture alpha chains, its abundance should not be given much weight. This CDR3 is CSVGVGTVGTEAFF. CDR3 DNA: TGCAGCGTTGGAGTAGGGACAGTCGGCACTGAAGCTTTCTTT. The chain recombines TRBV29-1 with TRBJ1-1; 7 bases are a match to TRBD1. V shed 4 bases and J 4 bases; nucleotides not matched to a gene: 9. Germline lookup yields CDR1 SQVTM and CDR2 ANQGSEA. The CDR3 runs 14 residues.

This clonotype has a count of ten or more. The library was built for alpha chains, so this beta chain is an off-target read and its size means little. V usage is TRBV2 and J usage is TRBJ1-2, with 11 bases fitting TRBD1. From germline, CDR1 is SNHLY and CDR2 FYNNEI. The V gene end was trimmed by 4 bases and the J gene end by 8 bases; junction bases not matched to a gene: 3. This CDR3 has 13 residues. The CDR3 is CASSAGQGGGYTF. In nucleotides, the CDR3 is TGTGCCAGCAGTGCGGGACAGGGGGGCGGCTACACCTTC.

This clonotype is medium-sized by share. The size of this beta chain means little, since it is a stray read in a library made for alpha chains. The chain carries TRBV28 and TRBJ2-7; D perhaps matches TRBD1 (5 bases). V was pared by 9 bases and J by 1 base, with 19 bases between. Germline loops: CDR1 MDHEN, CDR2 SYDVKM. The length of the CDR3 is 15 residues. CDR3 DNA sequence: TGTGCCAGTGGGGCGACAAGTACCGGTTCCTACGAGCAGTACTTC. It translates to CASGATSTGSYEQYF.

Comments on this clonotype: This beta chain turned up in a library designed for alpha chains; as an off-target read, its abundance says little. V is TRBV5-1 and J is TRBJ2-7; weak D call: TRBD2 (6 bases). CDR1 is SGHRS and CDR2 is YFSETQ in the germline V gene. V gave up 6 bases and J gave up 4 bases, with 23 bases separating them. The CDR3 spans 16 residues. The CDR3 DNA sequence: TGCGCCAGCAACCCGGAGGGTGGCGAATTTGGGTACGAGCAGTACTTC. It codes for CASNPEGGEFGYEQYF.

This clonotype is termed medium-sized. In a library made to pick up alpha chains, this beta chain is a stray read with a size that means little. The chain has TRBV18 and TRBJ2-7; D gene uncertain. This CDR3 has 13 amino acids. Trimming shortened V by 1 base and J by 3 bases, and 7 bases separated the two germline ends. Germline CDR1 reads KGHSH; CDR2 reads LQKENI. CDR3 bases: TGTGCCAGCTCACCACTTGCCAACTACGAGCAGTACTTC. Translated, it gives CASSPLANYEQYF.

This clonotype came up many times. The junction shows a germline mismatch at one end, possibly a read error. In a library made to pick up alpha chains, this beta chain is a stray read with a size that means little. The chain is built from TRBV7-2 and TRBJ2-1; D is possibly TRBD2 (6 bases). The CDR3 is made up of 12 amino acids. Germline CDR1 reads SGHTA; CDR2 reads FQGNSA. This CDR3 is CASSERGGKCIF. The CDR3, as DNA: TGTGCCAGCAGCGAGCGAGGAGGGAAGTGTATCTTC.

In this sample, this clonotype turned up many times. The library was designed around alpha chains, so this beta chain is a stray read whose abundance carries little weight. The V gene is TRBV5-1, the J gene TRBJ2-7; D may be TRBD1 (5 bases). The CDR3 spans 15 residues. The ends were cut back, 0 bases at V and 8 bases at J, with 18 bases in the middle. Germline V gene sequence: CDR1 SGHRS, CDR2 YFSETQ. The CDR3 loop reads CASSLEPLDPGKQYF. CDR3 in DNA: TGCGCCAGCAGCTTGGAACCCCTCGATCCAGGGAAGCAGTACTTC.

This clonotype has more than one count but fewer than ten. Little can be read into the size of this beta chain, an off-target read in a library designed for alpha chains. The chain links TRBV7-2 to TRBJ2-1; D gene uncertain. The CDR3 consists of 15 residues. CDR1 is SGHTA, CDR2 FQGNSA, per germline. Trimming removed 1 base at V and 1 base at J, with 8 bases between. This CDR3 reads CASSLVTASYNEQFF. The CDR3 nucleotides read TGTGCCAGCAGCTTAGTGACGGCTTCCTACAATGAGCAGTTCTTC.

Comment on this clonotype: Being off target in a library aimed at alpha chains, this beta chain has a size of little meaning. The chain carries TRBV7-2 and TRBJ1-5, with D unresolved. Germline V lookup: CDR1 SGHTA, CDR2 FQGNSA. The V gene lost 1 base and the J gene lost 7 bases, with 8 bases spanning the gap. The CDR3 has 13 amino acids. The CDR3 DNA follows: TGTGCCAGCAGCTTAGGGGCAGCCCAGCCCCAGCATTTT. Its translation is CASSLGAAQPQHF. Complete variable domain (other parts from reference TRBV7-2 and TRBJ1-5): GAGVSQSPSNKVTEKGKDVELRCDPISGHTALYWYRQSLGQGLEFLIYFQGNSAPDKSGLPSDRFSAERTGGSVSTLTIQRTQQEDSAVYLCASSLGAAQPQHFGDGTRLSIL.

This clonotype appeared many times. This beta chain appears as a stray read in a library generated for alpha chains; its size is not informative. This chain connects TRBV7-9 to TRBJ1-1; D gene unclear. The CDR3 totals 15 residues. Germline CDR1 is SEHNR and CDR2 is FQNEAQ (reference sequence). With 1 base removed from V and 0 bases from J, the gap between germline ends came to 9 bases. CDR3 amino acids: CASSLGDIMNTEAFF. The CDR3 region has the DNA TGTGCCAGCAGCTTAGGGGATATTATGAACACTGAAGCTTTCTTT. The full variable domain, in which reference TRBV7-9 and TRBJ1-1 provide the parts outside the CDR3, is DTGVSQNPRHKITKRGQNVTFRCDPISEHNRLYWYRQTLGQGPEFLTYFQNEAQLEKSRLLSDRFSAERPKGSFSTLEIQRTEQGDSAMYLCASSLGDIMNTEAFFGQGTRLTVV.

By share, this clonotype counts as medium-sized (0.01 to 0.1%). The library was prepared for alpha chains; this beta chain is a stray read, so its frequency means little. The CDR3 sequence is CASSPGHFTYEQYF. For the CDR3, the DNA is TGTGCCAGCAGCCCTGGACACTTCACCTACGAGCAGTACTTC. This chain links TRBV9 with TRBJ2-7, with D tentatively TRBD1 (5 bases). The CDR3 length is 14 residues. Trimming took 4 bases from V and 2 from J, leaving 13 bases between them. CDR1 is SGDLS and CDR2 is YYNGEE in the germline V gene. The full variable domain, with the rest looked up from reference TRBV9 and TRBJ2-7, is DSGVTQTPKHLITATGQRVTLRCSPRSGDLSVYWYQQSLDQGLQFLIQYYNGEERAKGNILERFSAQQFPDLHSELNLSSLELGDSALYFCASSPGHFTYEQYFGPGTRLTVT.

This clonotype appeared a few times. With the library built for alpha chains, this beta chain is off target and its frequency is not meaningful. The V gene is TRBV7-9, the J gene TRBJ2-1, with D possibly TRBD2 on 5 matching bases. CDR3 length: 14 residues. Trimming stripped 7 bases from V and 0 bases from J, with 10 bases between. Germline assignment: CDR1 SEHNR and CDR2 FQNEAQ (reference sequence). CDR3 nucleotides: TGTGCCAGCATCCCTCGGGGCTCCTACAATGAGCAGTTCTTC. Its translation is CASIPRGSYNEQFF.